This T cell receptor beta chain emerged from a study of tumor-infiltrating lymphocytes in primary liver carcinoma. The CDR3 has 15 residues. Trimming shortened V by 6 bases and J by 6 bases, and 19 bases separated the two germline ends. Looked up from germline, CDR1 is SGHNT and CDR2 is YYREEE (reference sequence). They got blood RNA out of unsorted whole blood and also pulled out germline DNA. Chronic HBV infection, untreated so far, was present in the patients. From around 0.5 ug of total RNA, TCR beta-specific cDNA was reverse-transcribed using a constant-region primer. Modified slightly, ARM-PCR produced TCR beta libraries over three nested multiplex PCR rounds. TRBV1-TRBV30 forward and Cbeta reverse primers drove the first two roughly 10-cycle rounds. A single record per CDR3 protein comes from TCRdb applying MiXCR to the multiplex PCR reads. Of just over 300,000 distinct CDR3 sequences in the sample, 50% to 75% were seen once.

Sequencing was carried out using peripheral blood. The chain combines TRBV5-4 with TRBJ2-1; possible D gene TRBD2, 5 bases. The receptor was isolated from a woman in her 30s with primary liver carcinoma and hepatitis B virus infection. The CDR3 nucleotides read TGTGCCAGCACCCGGTCCGGGATTCCCTCCAATGAGCAGTTCTTC. Encoded protein: CASTRSGIPSNEQFF.